Listed here are 8 T cell receptor beta chains from one sample, sequenced in a study of pediatric ulcerative colitis. The rectum was sampled with one to two pinch biopsies at colonoscopy. Some clones are missing from TCRdb's copy, which holds only in-frame ones; the method was immunoSEQ multiplex PCR. The sample has 20,000 to 25,000 clones, more than 65% seen once. The sample taken for sequencing was gut tissue. These receptors all stem from a boy aged 5-17 years with severe ulcerative colitis.

The gene calls are TRBV7-2 and TRBJ2-5, with D perhaps TRBD1 (5 bases). V lost 4 bases, J lost 2 bases, and 14 bases lay in between. The CDR3 covers 15 residues. Germline CDR1 reads SGHTA; CDR2 reads FQGNSA. CDR3 sequence reads: CASSSQGSRQETQYF. CDR3 DNA sequence: TGTGCCAGCAGCTCCCAGGGAAGTCGTCAAGAGACCCAGTACTTC.

This clone occurred a few times. The J gene is TRBJ2-3, the V gene TRBV29-1, with D possibly matching TRBD2 (5 bases). Germline V lookup: CDR1 SQVTM, CDR2 ANQGSEA. Trimming removed 5 bases at V and 2 bases at J, with 17 bases between. The CDR3 has 15 residues. The CDR3 loop reads CSVKLSEGHTDTQYF. As DNA, the CDR3 is TGCAGCGTTAAATTAAGCGAGGGTCACACAGATACGCAGTATTTT.

The chain employs TRBV9 and TRBJ2-1; TRBD2 aligns across 13 bases. Germline V gene data show CDR1 as SGDLS and CDR2 as YYNGEE. Germline trimming cut 0 bases from V and 7 bases from J; bases unmatched to any gene: 4. The CDR3 loop spans 16 amino acids. This chain's CDR3 is CASSVVGLAGWNEQFF. Here the CDR3 DNA reads TGTGCCAGCAGCGTAGTGGGACTAGCGGGATGGAATGAGCAGTTCTTC.

The sample holds a few counts of this clone. This chain uses TRBV5-1 with TRBJ2-2, with 7 bases identical to TRBD1. This CDR3 is 15 amino acids long. CDR1 and CDR2 (germline): SGHRS, YFSETQ. The ends lost 1 base at V and 5 bases at J; junction bases unmatched: 5. CDR3 region: CASSLLTGKTGELFF. CDR3 bases: TGCGCCAGCAGCTTGCTGACAGGGAAAACCGGGGAGCTGTTTTTT. The full variable domain, its missing parts supplied by reference TRBV5-1 and TRBJ2-2, is KAGVTQTPRYLIKTRGQQVTLSCSPISGHRSVSWYQQTPGQGLQFLFEYFSETQRNKGNFPGRFSGRQFSNSRSEMNVSTLELGDSALYLCASSLLTGKTGELFFGEGSRLTVL.

Relative to its sample, this clone is large. The genes are TRBV10-2 and TRBJ2-1; 7 positions agree with TRBD1. V was clipped by 6 bases and J by 2 bases; unmatched bases: 4. CDR3 length: 14 residues. Germline assignment: CDR1 WSHSY and CDR2 SAAADI. Here the CDR3 reads CASSRGTTYNEQFF. CDR3 sequence (DNA): TGCGCCAGCAGCAGGGGGACGACCTACAATGAGCAGTTCTTC.

The rearrangement links TRBV5-6 to TRBJ1-2; no clear D gene. Germline CDR1 reads SGHDT; CDR2 reads YYEEEE. Trimming left V 4 bases short and J 4 bases short, with 11 bases between. The length of the CDR3 is 13 residues. CDR3 region: CASSPWAGYGYTF. In DNA, the CDR3 is TGTGCCAGCAGCCCCTGGGCAGGCTATGGCTACACCTTC.

V usage is TRBV7-2 and J usage is TRBJ2-1; maybe TRBD1 (6 bases). Trimming left V 5 bases short and J 9 bases short, with 14 bases between. The CDR3 contains 13 residues. Per the germline V gene, CDR1 is SGHTA and CDR2 is FQGNSA. Here the CDR3 reads CASSLGQYSEQFF. In DNA form, the CDR3 reads TGTGCCAGCAGCCTAGGACAGTATAGTGAGCAGTTCTTC.

This chain connects TRBV29-1 to TRBJ2-1, with TRBD2 matching 7 bases. The CDR3 sequence is 11 residues long. Trimming at V came to 7 bases and at J to 7 bases, leaving 4 bases not matched to a gene. The germline V gene encodes CDR1 SQVTM and CDR2 ANQGSEA. CDR3 coding DNA: TGCAGCGGGGGAGGGTGGAATGAGCAGTTCTTC. This translates into CSGGGWNEQFF.